The 5 T cell receptor beta chains presented below share a single source sample, sequenced in a study of T-cell reconstitution after alpha-beta-depleted transplantation in children. TCRbeta library preparation incorporated unique molecular identifiers. Via MiXCR, TCRdb re-called the PCR reads, giving one row per CDR3 protein. The table lists just under 550,000 distinct CDR3 sequences, around 20% of them singletons, with 2.5% to 4% in the top ten. The specimen comprised PBMCs from the stem cell graft donor, sampled from the stem cell graft. Receptors originate from a human donor who donated a stem cell graft to a child with acute lymphoblastic leukemia.

The chain has TRBV10-3 and TRBJ1-3; D is undetermined. This CDR3 is built from 13 residues. The germline CDR1 and CDR2 sequences are ENHRY and SYGVKD. V dropped 2 bases and J dropped 2 bases, with 4 bases sitting between them. The CDR3 is CAISEAAGNTIYF. The CDR3, as DNA: TGTGCCATCAGTGAGGCAGCTGGAAACACCATATATTTT.

This clonotype was seen once. The rearrangement joins TRBV7-9 to TRBJ1-5; no clear D. Germline V CDR1 and CDR2: SEHNR, FQNEAQ (reference sequence). CDR3 length: 16 amino acids. V shed 2 bases and J shed 1 base, with 12 bases lying between them. The CDR3 spells CASSLLALGSNQPQHF. The CDR3 coding sequence is TGTGCCAGCAGCTTATTGGCCCTAGGAAGCAATCAGCCCCAGCATTTT. Full variable domain (rest looked up from reference TRBV7-9 and TRBJ1-5): DTGVSQNPRHKITKRGQNVTFRCDPISEHNRLYWYRQTLGQGPEFLTYFQNEAQLEKSRLLSDRFSAERPKGSFSTLEIQRTEQGDSAMYLCASSLLALGSNQPQHFGDGTRLSIL.

This chain joins TRBV20-1 and TRBJ1-1; D is unclear. V lost 1 base and J 0 bases, leaving 6 bases between the germline ends. Per the germline V gene, CDR1 is DFQATT and CDR2 is SNEGSKA (reference sequence). The length of the CDR3 is 13 residues. CDR3 in amino acids: CSARGRMNTEAFF. CDR3 bases: TGCAGTGCTAGAGGCCGGATGAACACTGAAGCTTTCTTT.

In this sample, this clonotype turned up a few times. This rearrangement joins TRBV12-3 or TRBV12-4 to TRBJ1-1; TRBD1 might be the D (6 bases). The CDR3 has 14 amino acids. V lost 2 bases and J lost 7, with 14 bases in between. The CDR3 here is CASSLQGRGGEAFF. DNA of the CDR3: TGTGCCAGCAGTTTACAGGGGCGCGGGGGTGAAGCTTTCTTT.

The J gene is TRBJ2-7, the V gene TRBV7-2, with 11 bases matching TRBD2. Germline V gives CDR1 SGHTA, CDR2 FQGNSA. After removal of 4 bases from V and 0 bases from J, the junction contained 5 bases not matched to a gene. The CDR3 has 16 residues. CDR3 in DNA: TGTGCCAGCAGCTCCCGACTAGCGGGGCCCTCCTACGAGCAGTACTTC. Translating gives CASSSRLAGPSYEQYF. Variable domain in full (rest from reference TRBV7-2 and TRBJ2-7): GAGVSQSPSNKVTEKGKDVELRCDPISGHTALYWYRQSLGQGLEFLIYFQGNSAPDKSGLPSDRFSAERTGGSVSTLTIQRTQQEDSAVYLCASSSRLAGPSYEQYFGPGTRLTVT.